These 11 T cell receptor beta chains originate from one sample sequenced in a study of blood T cell repertoires in COVID-19. The method was immunoSEQ multiplex PCR; TCRdb's version includes in-frame clones alone and lacks a portion of them. The sample has 200,000 to 300,000 clones; around four fifths are singletons. The sample taken for sequencing was peripheral blood. Receptor source: a woman aged 55-69 years with active or convalescent COVID-19.

The chain joins TRBV7-8 to TRBJ2-1; 8 bases fit TRBD2. Germline V gene sequence: CDR1 SGHVS, CDR2 FQNEAQ. V lost 5 bases and J lost 7; bases outside the gene matches: 10. The CDR3 covers 15 residues. Here the CDR3 reads CASSLSGSSVNEQFF. The CDR3 nucleotides read TGTGCCAGCAGCCTAAGCGGGAGTTCCGTAAATGAGCAGTTCTTC.

The gene calls are TRBV7-2 and TRBJ1-5; 9 positions match TRBD1. The junction had 10 bases not matched to a gene; V was cut back by 1 base and J by 6 bases. This CDR3 has 17 amino acids. Looked up from germline, CDR1 is SGHTA and CDR2 is FQGNSA. The CDR3 reads CASSLVRGQGGSQPQHF. The CDR3 DNA reads as TGTGCCAGCAGCTTAGTTAGGGGACAGGGAGGGAGTCAGCCCCAGCATTTT. Combining the CDR3 with reference TRBV7-2 and TRBJ1-5 gives the whole variable domain GAGVSQSPSNKVTEKGKDVELRCDPISGHTALYWYRQSLGQGLEFLIYFQGNSAPDKSGLPSDRFSAERTGGSVSTLTIQRTQQEDSAVYLCASSLVRGQGGSQPQHFGDGTRLSIL.

J is TRBJ2-1 and V is TRBV11-2; 9 bases agree with TRBD2. Germline trimming cut 3 bases from V and 0 bases from J; bases unmatched to any gene: 6. The germline gives CDR1 SGHAT, CDR2 FQNNGV. This CDR3 has 17 residues. In DNA, the CDR3 is TGTGCCAGCAGCTTGGGACTAGCCGGCAGCTCCTACAATGAGCAGTTCTTC. Translation: CASSLGLAGSSYNEQFF. Variable domain in full (rest from reference TRBV11-2 and TRBJ2-1): EAGVAQSPRYKIIEKRQSVAFWCNPISGHATLYWYQQILGQGPKLLIQFQNNGVVDDSQLPKDRFSAERLKGVDSTLKIQPAKLEDSAVYLCASSLGLAGSSYNEQFFGPGTRLTVL.

The rearrangement uses TRBV28 and TRBJ1-3; 9 nucleotides agree with TRBD1. This CDR3 comprises 14 residues. Germline V lookup: CDR1 MDHEN, CDR2 SYDVKM. The trim removed 6 bases at V and 4 bases at J, leaving 4 bases unmatched. The chain's CDR3 is CASREQGAGNTIYF. Here the CDR3 DNA reads TGTGCCAGCAGAGAACAGGGGGCGGGAAACACCATATATTTT.

This clone was counted between two and nine times. The chain has TRBV7-8 and TRBJ1-1; TRBD1 aligns across 9 bases. V lost 5 bases to trimming and J lost 11 bases; unmatched junction nucleotides: 3. Germline CDR1 is SGHVS and CDR2 is FQNEAQ. This CDR3 comprises 11 residues. This CDR3 reads CASSPGQGAFF. The CDR3, as DNA: TGTGCCAGCAGCCCCGGACAGGGGGCTTTCTTT.

V is TRBV11-3 and J is TRBJ2-7; D is undetermined. Trimming removed 1 base from V and 9 bases from J, with 10 bases in between. CDR1 and CDR2 from the germline V gene are SGHNT and YENEEA. The CDR3 consists of 12 residues. The CDR3 here is CASSLVPSPQYF. The CDR3 region has the DNA TGTGCCAGCAGCTTAGTCCCTTCTCCGCAGTACTTC.

The sample holds one count of this clone. The V call is TRBV19, the J call TRBJ1-1; D might be TRBD1 (5 bases). This CDR3 region has 14 residues. Germline V lookup: CDR1 LNHDA, CDR2 SQIVND (reference sequence). Trimming pared 10 bases from V and 4 bases from J, leaving 19 bases between. The CDR3 DNA follows: TGTGCCACGTCGTGGAGGGACGGTAGCACTGAAGCTTTCTTT. Amino acid sequence: CATSWRDGSTEAFF.

The chain links TRBV28 to TRBJ1-5; a weak D match, TRBD1 (6 bases). The V gene lost 5 bases and the J gene lost 2 bases, with 16 bases spanning the gap. This CDR3 comprises 16 residues. Germline-derived CDR1 and CDR2 are MDHEN and SYDVKM. The CDR3 region is CASSRTTGFGNQPQHF. The CDR3 nucleotides are TGTGCCAGCAGTAGGACCACAGGGTTCGGCAATCAGCCCCAGCATTTT.

The chain is built from TRBV12-3 or TRBV12-4 and TRBJ1-2; D unclear. The CDR3 extends over 13 amino acids. V was shortened by 3 bases and J by 10 bases, with 15 bases between the two germline ends. This CDR3 is CASSFEPLIPYTF. CDR3 nucleotide sequence: TGTGCCAGCAGTTTCGAGCCTCTAATCCCCTACACCTTC.

The V gene is TRBV5-1, the J gene TRBJ2-1; the D gene is possibly TRBD1 (6 bases). Germline V gene data show CDR1 as SGHRS and CDR2 as YFSETQ. The CDR3 totals 14 residues. Between the trimmed V and J ends, which lost 1 base and 2 bases, there was a span of 7 bases. The CDR3 sequence is CASSLTGTYNEQFF. The CDR3 DNA follows: TGCGCCAGCAGCTTGACAGGGACCTACAATGAGCAGTTCTTC.

The J gene is TRBJ2-3, the V gene TRBV27; tentatively, D is TRBD2 (5 bases). The CDR3 covers 14 residues. The V gene lost 5 bases and the J gene lost 2 bases, with 11 bases spanning the gap. CDR1 and CDR2 (germline): MNHEY, SMNVEV (reference sequence). DNA for the CDR3: TGTGCCAGCAGTAAGAGGGTTTTCACAGATACGCAGTATTTT. Translating it yields CASSKRVFTDTQYF.